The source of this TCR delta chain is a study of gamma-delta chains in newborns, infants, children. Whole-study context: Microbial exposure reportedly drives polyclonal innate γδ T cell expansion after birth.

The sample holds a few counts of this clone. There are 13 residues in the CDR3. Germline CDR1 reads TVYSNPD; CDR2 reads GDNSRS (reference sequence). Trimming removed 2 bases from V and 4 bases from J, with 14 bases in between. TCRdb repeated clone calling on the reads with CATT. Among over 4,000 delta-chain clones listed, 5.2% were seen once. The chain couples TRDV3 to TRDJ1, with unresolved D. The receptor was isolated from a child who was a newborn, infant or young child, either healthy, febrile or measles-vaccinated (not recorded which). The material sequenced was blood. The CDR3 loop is CAFGARVGDKLIF. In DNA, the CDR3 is TGTGCCTTTGGAGCGCGGGTTGGCGATAAACTCATCTTT.